The clone carrying this T cell receptor beta chain came up a few times. Its antigen is as yet unknown. The CDR3 consists of 15 residues. Per germline, CDR1 SGHRS and CDR2 YFSETQ. Trimming removed 4 bases from V and 4 bases from J, with 17 bases in between. These data are taken from a study of T-cell memory formation after mild COVID-19. Notes on the study in general: SARS-CoV-2 specificity was not confirmed for second-wave clones peaking on day 37.

TCRdb called the 5' RACE reads again in MiXCR, with one record for every CDR3 protein. The sample lists about 390,000 distinct CDR3 sequences, under 25% occurring once. The sequenced sample consisted of PBMCs or a T cell subset sorted from them (not recorded which). This TCR derives from an adult woman who had mild COVID-19 (a few samples of this study predate the infection). Cell type and time point are not known. This rearrangement joins TRBV5-1 to TRBJ2-5, with D possibly TRBD1 on 6 matching bases. As DNA, the CDR3 is TGCGCCAGCAGCATGGAGTTTACAGGGTCAGAGACCCAGTACTTC. It yields the protein CASSMEFTGSETQYF.